This T cell receptor beta chain emerged from a study of T cells in Graves' hyperthyroidism and ophthalmopathy. Whole-study findings and limits: Ophthalmopathy was model-predicted a median about six months pre-onset.

Researchers amplified the TCR beta CDR3 regions from RNA transcripts. RT-PCR in the first round (using the HTBI primer set) targeted the TCR CDR3. TCRdb fed the multiplex PCR reads into MiXCR, producing one record per CDR3 protein. The data contain fewer than 350,000 distinct CDR3 sequences, roughly 15% of them singletons. V gave up 2 bases and J gave up 10 bases; unmatched junction bases: 15. This CDR3 has 16 residues. With respect to this clonotype: Its antigen is undetermined.

The genes are TRBV12-3 or TRBV12-4 and TRBJ1-2, with 8 positions matching TRBD1. The specimen was blood. The source of this sequence is a woman in her twenties or thirties with Graves' hyperthyroidism that later progressed to Graves' ophthalmopathy. In DNA form, the CDR3 reads TGTGCCAGCAGTTTACCTAGTCCCGGGACAGGAAGGCACTACACCTTC. Translating it yields CASSLPSPGTGRHYTF.